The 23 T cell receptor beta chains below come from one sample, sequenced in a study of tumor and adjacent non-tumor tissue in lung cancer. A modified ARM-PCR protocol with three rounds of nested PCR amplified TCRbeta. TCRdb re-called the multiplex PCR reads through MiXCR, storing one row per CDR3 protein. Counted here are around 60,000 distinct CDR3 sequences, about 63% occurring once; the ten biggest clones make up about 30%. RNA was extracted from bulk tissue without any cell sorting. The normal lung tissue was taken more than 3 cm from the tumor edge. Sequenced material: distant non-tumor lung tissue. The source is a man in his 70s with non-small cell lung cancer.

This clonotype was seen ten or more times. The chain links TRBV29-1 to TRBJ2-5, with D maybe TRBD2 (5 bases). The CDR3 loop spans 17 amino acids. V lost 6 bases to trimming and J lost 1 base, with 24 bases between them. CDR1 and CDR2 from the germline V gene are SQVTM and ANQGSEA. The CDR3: CSVEGGLRVPVQETQYF. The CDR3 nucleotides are TGCAGCGTCGAGGGTGGATTGAGAGTACCCGTCCAAGAGACCCAGTACTTC.

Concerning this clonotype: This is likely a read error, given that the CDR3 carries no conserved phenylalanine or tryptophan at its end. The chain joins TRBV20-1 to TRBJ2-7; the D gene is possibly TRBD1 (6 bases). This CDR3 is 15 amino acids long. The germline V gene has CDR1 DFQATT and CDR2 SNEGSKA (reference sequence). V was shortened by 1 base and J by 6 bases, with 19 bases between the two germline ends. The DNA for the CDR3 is TGCAGTGCTAGAGGAGGGCAGGGGCGAAGGAGCGAGCAGTACTTA. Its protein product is CSARGGQGRRSEQYL.

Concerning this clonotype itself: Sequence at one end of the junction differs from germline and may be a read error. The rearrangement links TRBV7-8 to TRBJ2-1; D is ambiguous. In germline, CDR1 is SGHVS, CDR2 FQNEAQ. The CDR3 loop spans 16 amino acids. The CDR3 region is CAGSLEGRTNHNEQFF. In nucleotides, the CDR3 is TGTGCCGGCAGCTTAGAAGGCAGGACCAACCACAATGAGCAGTTCTTC.

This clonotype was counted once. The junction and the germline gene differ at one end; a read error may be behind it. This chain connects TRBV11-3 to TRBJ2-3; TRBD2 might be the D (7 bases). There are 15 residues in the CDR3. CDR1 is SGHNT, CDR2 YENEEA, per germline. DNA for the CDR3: TGTGCCAGCAAACTGTGGGGGGGCCGCCAGAATACGCACTATTTT. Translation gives CASKLWGGRQNTHYF.

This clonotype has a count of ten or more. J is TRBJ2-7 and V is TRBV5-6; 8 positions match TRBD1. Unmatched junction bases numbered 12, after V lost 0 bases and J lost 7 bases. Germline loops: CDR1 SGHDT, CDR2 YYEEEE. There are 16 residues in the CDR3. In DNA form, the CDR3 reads TGTGCCAGCAGCTTGGTCGCAGGGGGCGAGCTCAGGGAGCAGTACTTC. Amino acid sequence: CASSLVAGGELREQYF.

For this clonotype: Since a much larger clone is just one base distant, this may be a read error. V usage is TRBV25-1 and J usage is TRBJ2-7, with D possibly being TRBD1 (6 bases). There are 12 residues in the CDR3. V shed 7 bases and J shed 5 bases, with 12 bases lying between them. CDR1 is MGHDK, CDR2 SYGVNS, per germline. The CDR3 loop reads CASNRGRDEQYF. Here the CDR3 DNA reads TGTGCCAGCAATAGGGGGAGAGACGAGCAGTACTTC.

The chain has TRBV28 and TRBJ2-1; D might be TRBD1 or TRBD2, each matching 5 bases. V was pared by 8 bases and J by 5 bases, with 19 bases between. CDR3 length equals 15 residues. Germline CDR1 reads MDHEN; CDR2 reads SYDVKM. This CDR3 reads CASGSPGTGNNEQFF. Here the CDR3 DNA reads TGTGCCAGCGGATCTCCCGGGACGGGAAACAATGAGCAGTTCTTC.

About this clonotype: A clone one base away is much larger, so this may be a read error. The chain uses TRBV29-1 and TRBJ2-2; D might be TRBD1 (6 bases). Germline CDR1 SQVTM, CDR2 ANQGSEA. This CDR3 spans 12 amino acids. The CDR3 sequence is CSGGGHTGELLF. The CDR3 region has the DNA TGCAGCGGAGGGGGACACACCGGGGAGCTGCTTTTT.

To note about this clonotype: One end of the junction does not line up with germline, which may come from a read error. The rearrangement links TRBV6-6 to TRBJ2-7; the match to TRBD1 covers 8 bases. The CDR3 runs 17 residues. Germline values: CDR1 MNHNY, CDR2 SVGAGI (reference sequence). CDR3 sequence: CPSSYSSNYGTGYEQYF. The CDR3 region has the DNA TGTCCCAGCAGTTACTCGAGTAATTATGGGACAGGCTACGAGCAGTACTTC.

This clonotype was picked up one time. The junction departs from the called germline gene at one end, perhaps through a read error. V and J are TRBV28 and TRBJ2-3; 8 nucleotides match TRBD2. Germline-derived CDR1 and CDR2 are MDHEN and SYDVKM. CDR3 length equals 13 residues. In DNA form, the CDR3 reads TGTGCCGGCCGGCGGGGGGCCACATATACGCAGTATTTT. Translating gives CAGRRGATYTQYF.

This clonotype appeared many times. This CDR3 is CASSYSPRMLAKNIQYF. The CDR3 DNA reads as TGTGCCAGCAGTTACTCCCCCCGGATGTTAGCCAAAAACATTCAGTACTTC. The genes are TRBV6-5 and TRBJ2-4, with D unclear. V dropped 0 bases and J dropped 0 bases, with 12 bases sitting between them. CDR1 and CDR2 (germline): MNHEY, SVGAGI. The CDR3 has 17 amino acids.

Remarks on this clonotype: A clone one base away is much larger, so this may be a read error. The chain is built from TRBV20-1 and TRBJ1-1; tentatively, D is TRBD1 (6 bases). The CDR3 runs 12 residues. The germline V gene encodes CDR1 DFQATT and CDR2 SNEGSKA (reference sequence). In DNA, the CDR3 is TGCGGTGCTAGCTGGGGGGCGGGTGAAGCTTTCTTT. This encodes CGASWGAGEAFF.

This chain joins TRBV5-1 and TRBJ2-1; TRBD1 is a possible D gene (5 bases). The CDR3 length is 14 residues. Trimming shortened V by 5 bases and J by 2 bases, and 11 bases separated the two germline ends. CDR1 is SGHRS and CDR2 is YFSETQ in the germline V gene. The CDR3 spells CASSQGQPYNEQFF. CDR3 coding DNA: TGCGCCAGCAGTCAGGGCCAGCCCTACAATGAGCAGTTCTTC.

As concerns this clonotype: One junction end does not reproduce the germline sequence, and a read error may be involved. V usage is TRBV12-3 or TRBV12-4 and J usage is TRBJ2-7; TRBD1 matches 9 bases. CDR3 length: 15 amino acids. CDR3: CTSSSGTGSSYEQYF. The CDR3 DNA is TGTACCAGCAGTTCCGGGACAGGGAGCTCCTACGAGCAGTACTTC.

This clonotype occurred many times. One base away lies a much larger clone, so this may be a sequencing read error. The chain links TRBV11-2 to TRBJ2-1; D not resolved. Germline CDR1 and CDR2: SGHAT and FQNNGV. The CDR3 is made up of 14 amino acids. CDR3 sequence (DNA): TGTGCCAGCGGATCAGGTTCGACCTACAGTGAGCAGTTCTTC. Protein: CASGSGSTYSEQFF.

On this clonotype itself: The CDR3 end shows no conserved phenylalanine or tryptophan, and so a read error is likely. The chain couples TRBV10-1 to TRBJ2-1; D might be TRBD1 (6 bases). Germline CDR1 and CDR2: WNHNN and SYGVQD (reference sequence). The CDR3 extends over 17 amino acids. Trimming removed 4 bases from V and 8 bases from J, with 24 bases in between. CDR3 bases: TGCGCCAGCAGTGCCAATACGGAACAGGGCAAACGATATGAGCAGTTCCTC. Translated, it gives CASSANTEQGKRYEQFL.

CDR3 sequence reads: CGSSRNRVANYGYTF. Written as DNA, the CDR3 is TGTGGCAGTAGCCGGAACAGGGTCGCCAACTATGGCTACACCTTC. V and J are TRBV14 and TRBJ1-2; a possible D gene is TRBD1 (6 bases). Per germline, CDR1 SGHDN and CDR2 FVKESK. The CDR3 spans 15 residues.

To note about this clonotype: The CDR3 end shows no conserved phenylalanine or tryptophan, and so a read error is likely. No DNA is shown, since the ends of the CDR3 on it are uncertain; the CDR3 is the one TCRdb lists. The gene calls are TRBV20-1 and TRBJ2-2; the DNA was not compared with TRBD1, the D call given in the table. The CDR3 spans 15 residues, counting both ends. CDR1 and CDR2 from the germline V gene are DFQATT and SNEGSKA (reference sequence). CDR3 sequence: CSARDRSGGTGELFL.

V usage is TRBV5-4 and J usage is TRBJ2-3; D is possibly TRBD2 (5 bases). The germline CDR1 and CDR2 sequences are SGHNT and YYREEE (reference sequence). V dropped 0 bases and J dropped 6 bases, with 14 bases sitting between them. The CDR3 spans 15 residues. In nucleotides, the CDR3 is TGTGCCAGCAGCTTGGCCGGGCCCAGGAGGGATACGCAGTATTTT. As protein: CASSLAGPRRDTQYF.

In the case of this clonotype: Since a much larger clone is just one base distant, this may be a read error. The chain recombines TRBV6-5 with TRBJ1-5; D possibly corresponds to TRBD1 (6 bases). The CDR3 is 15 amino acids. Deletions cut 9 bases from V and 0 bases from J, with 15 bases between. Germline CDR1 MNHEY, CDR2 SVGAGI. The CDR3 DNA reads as TGTGCCAGGAGGTCAGGGGTCTATAGCAATCAGCCCCAGCATTTT. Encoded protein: CARRSGVYSNQPQHF.

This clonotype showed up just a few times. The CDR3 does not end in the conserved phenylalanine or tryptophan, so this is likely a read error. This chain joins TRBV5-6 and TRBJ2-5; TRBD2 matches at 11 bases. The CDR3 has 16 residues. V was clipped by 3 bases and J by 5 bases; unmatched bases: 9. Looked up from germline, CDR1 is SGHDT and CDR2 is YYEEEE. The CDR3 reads CASSWYSGGALETQYS. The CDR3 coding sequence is TGTGCCAGCAGCTGGTATAGCGGGGGGGCTCTTGAGACCCAGTACTCC.

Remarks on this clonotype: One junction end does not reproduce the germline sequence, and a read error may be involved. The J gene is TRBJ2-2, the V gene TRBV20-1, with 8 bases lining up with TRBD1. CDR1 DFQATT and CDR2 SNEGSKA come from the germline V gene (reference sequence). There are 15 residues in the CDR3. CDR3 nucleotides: TGCAGTGTTAGAGTCTCAGGGGGCGGTACCCGGGAGCTGTTTTTT. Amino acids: CSVRVSGGGTRELFF.

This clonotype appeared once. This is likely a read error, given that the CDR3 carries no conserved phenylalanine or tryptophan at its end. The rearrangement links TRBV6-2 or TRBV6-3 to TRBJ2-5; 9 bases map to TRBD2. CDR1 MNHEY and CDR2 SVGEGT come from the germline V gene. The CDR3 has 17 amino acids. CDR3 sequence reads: CASNYSTSRGGQETQYL. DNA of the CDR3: TGTGCCAGCAATTACTCGACCTCGCGGGGGGGTCAAGAGACCCAGTACTTA.